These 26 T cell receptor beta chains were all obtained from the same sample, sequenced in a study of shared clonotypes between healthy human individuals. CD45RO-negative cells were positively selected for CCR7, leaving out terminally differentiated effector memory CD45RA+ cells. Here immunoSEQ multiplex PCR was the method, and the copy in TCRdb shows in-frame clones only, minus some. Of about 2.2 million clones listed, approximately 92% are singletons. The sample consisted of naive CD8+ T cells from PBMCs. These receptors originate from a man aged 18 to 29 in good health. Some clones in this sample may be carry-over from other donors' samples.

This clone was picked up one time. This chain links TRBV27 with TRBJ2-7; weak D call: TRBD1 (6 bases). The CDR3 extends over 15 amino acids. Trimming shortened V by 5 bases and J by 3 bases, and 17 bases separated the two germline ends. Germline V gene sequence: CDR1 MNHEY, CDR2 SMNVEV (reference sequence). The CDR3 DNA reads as TGTGCCAGCAGTCCAGGGGACGGCAAGTACTACGAGCAGTACTTC. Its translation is CASSPGDGKYYEQYF.

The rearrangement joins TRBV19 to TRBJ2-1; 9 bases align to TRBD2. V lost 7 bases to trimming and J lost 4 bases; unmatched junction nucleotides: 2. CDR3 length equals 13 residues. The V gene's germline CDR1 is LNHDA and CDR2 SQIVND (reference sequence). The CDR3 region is CASKTSGYNEQFF. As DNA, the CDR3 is TGTGCCAGTAAGACTAGCGGTTACAATGAGCAGTTCTTC.

The CDR3 loop reads CAWSDFSNTEAFF. The CDR3 DNA sequence: TGTGCCTGGAGTGACTTCAGTAACACTGAAGCTTTCTTT. V usage is TRBV30 and J usage is TRBJ1-1, with D hard to call. The ends were cut back, 1 base at V and 2 bases at J, with 8 bases in the middle. CDR3 length equals 13 residues. Germline V gene lookup returns CDR1 GTSNPN and CDR2 SVGIG (reference sequence).

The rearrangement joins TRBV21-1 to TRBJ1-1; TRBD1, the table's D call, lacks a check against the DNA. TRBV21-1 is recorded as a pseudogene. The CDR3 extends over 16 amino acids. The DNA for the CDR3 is TGTGCCAGCAGCAGTTTAAGGGACAGGGGGCACACTGAAGCTTTCTTT. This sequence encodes CASSSLRDRGHTEAFF.

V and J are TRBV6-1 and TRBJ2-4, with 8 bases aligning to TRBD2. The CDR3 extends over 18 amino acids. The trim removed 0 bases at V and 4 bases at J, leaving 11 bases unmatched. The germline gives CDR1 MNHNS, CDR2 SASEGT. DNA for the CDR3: TGTGCCAGCAGTGAAGCGATTCGGGAGGGCCACTTAAAAAACATTCAGTACTTC. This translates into CASSEAIREGHLKNIQYF.

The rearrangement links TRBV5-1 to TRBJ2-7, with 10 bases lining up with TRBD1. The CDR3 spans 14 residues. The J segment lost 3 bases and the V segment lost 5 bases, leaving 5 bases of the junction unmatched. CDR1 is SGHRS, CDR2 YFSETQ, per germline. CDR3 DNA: TGCGCCAGCAGTCCGGGACAGGGGCGCTACGAGCAGTACTTC. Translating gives CASSPGQGRYEQYF.

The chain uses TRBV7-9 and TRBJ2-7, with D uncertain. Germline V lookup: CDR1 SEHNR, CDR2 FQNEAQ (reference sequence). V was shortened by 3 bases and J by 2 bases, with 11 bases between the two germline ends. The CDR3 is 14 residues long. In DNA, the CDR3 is TGTGCCAGCAGCTTTGGGCAGGTGACCTACGAGCAGTACTTC. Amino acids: CASSFGQVTYEQYF.

The CDR3 sequence: CASSTGTVNTGELFF. The CDR3 coding sequence is TGCGCCAGCAGCACCGGGACAGTGAACACCGGGGAGCTGTTTTTT. This rearrangement joins TRBV10-1 to TRBJ2-2, with 7 bases that match TRBD1. Trimming took 6 bases from V and 1 from J; bases not matched to a gene: 5. The CDR3 has 15 residues. CDR1 is WNHNN and CDR2 is SYGVQD in the germline V gene (reference sequence).

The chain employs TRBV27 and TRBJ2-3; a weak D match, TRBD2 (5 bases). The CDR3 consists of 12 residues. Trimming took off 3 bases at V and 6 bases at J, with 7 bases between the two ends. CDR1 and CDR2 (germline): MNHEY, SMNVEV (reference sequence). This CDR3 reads CASSFRRDTQYF. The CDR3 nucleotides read TGTGCCAGCAGTTTCCGGAGGGATACGCAGTATTTT.

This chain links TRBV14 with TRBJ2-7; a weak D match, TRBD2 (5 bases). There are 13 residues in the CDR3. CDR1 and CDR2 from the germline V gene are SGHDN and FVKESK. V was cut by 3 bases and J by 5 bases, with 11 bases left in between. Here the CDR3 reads CASSHVYGNEQYF. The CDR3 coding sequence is TGTGCCAGCAGCCACGTCTACGGGAACGAGCAGTACTTC.

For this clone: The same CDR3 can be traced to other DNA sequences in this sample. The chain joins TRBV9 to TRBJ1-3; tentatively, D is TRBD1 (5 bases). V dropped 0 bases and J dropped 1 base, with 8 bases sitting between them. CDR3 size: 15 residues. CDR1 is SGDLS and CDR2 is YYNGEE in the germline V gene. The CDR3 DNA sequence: TGTGCCAGCAGCGTAGGTCGGGGGTCTGGAAACACCATATATTTT. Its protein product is CASSVGRGSGNTIYF.

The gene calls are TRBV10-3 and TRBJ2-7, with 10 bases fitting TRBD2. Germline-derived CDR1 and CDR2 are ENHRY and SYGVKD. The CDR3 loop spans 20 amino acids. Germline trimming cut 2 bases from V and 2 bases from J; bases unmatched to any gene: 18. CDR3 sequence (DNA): TGTGCCATCAGTGAGCGTTCCCGGGGGACTAGCGCCCGGATAGCCTACGAGCAGTACTTC. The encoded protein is CAISERSRGTSARIAYEQYF.

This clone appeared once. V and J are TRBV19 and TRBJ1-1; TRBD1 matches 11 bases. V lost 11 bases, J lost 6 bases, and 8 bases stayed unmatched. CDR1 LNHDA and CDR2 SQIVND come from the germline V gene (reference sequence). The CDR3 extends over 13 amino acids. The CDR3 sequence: CALRGQGASEAFF. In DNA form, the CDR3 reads TGTGCCTTACGTGGACAGGGGGCCTCTGAAGCTTTCTTT. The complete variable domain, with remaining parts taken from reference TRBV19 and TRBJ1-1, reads DGGITQSPKYLFRKEGQNVTLSCEQNLNHDAMYWYRQDPGQGLRLIYYSQIVNDFQKGDIAEGYSVSREKKESFPLTVTSAQKNPTAFYLCALRGQGASEAFFGQGTRLTVV.

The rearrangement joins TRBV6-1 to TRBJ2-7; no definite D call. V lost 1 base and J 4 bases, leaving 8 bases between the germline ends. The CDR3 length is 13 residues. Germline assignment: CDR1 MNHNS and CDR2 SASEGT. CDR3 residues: CASSEGALYEQYF. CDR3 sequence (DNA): TGTGCCAGCAGTGAAGGGGCCTTATACGAGCAGTACTTC.

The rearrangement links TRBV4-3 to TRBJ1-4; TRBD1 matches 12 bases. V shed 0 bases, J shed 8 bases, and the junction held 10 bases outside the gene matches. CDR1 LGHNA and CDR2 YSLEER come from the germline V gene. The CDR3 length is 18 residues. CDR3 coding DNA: TGCGCCAGCAGCCAAGATGGGGGACAGGGGGCCTTTTGGGAAAAACTGTTTTTT. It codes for CASSQDGGQGAFWEKLFF.

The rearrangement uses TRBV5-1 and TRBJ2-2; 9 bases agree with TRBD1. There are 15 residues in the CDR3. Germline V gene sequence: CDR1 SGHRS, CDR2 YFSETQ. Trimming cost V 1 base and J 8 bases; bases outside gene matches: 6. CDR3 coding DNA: TGCGCCAGCAGCTTGCCCGGACAGGGGAGAGGGGAGCTGTTTTTT. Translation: CASSLPGQGRGELFF.

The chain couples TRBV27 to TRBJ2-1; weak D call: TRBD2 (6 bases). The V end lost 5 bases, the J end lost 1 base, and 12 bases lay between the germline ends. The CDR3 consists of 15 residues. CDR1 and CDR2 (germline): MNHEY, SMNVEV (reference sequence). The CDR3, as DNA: TGTGCCAGCAGTGGGCGGGACTCTTCCTACAATGAGCAGTTCTTC. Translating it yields CASSGRDSSYNEQFF.

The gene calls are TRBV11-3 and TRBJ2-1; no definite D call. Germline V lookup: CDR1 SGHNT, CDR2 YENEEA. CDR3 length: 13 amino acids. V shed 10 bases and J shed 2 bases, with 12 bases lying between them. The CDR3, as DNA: TGTGCCACCCGGGCCCGAACCTACAATGAGCAGTTCTTC. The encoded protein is CATRARTYNEQFF.

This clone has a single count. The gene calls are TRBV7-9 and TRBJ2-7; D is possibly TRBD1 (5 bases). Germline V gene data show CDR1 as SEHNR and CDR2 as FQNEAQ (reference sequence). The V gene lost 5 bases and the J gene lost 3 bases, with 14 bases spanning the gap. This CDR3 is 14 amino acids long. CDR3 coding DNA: TGTGCCAGCAGCCGGGCTGGGGCAAACTACGAGCAGTACTTC. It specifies CASSRAGANYEQYF.

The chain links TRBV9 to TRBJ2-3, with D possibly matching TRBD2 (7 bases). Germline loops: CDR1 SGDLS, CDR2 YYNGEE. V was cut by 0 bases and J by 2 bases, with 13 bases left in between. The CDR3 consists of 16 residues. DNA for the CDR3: TGTGCCAGCAGCGTAGGGGGGGGCCGAATCACAGATACGCAGTATTTT. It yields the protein CASSVGGGRITDTQYF.

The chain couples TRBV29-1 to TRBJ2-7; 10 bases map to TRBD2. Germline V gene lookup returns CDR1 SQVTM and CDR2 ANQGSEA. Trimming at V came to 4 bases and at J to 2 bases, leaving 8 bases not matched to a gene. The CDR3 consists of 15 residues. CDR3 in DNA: TGCAGCGTTGCCGGACTAGCGGACGATCCCTACGAGCAGTACTTC. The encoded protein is CSVAGLADDPYEQYF.

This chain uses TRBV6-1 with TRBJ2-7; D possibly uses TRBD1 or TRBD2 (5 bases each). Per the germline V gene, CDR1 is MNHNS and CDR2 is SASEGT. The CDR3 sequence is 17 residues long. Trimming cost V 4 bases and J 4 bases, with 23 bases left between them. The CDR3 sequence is CASSANLLDRLLYEQYF. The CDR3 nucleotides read TGTGCCAGCAGTGCAAACTTACTAGACAGACTCCTGTACGAGCAGTACTTC.

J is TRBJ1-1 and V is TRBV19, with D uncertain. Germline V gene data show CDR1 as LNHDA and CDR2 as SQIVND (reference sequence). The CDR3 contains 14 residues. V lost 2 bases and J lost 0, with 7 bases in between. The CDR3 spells CASSIRDMNTEAFF. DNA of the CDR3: TGTGCCAGTAGTATAAGAGACATGAACACTGAAGCTTTCTTT.

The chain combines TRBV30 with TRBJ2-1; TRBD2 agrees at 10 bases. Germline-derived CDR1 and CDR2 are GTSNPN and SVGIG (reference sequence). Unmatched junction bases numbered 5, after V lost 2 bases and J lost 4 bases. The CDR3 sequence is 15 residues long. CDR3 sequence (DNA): TGTGCCTGGAGTCGTACTAGCGGGGCGTACAATGAGCAGTTCTTC. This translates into CAWSRTSGAYNEQFF.

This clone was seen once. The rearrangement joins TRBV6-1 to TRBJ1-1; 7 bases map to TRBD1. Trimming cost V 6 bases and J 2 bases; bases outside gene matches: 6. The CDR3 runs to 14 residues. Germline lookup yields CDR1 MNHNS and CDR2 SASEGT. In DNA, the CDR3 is TGTGCCAGCAGCTTGGGACAGCACAACACTGAAGCTTTCTTT. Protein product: CASSLGQHNTEAFF.

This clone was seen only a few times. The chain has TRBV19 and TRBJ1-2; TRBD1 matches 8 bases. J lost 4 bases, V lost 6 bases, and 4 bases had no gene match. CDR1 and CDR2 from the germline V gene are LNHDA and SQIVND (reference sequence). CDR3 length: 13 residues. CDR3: CASRPGGSYGYTF. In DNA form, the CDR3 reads TGTGCCAGTAGGCCAGGGGGCAGCTATGGCTACACCTTC. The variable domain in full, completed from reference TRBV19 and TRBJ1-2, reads DGGITQSPKYLFRKEGQNVTLSCEQNLNHDAMYWYRQDPGQGLRLIYYSQIVNDFQKGDIAEGYSVSREKKESFPLTVTSAQKNPTAFYLCASRPGGSYGYTFGSGTRLTVV.